This TCR beta chain came from a study of blood T cell repertoires in COVID-19. Study context: COVID-19 samples collected from the United States, Italy and Spain covered acute and convalescent phases. The analysed material was cDNA or gDNA that came from T cells, B-cell-depleted T cells, or PBMCs.

Methods used by the authors: From reference gene primer amplification, estimates of nucleated cell counts were derived. This table comes from immunoSEQ multiplex PCR, and its TCRdb copy is limited to in-frame clones, with some not included. V and J calls and clone size are those listed in that table; D and trimming were worked out from the DNA. The sample has about 250,000 clones; 70% to 90% are singletons. The CDR3 length is 19 residues. The germline CDR1 and CDR2 sequences are SGHKS and YYEKEE (reference sequence). The V end was cut by 2 bases, the J end by 1 base, with 24 bases between. The sequence derives from a woman in her 40s who had recovered from COVID-19. Material: peripheral blood. The chain is built from TRBV5-5 and TRBJ1-1; the D is unclear. The CDR3 loop is CASSFNLAGPRVGNTEAFF. In DNA form, the CDR3 reads TGTGCCAGCAGCTTTAATTTGGCAGGTCCGCGGGTGGGGAACACTGAAGCTTTCTTT.